This T cell receptor (beta chain) derives from a study of shared clonotypes between healthy human individuals. Turning to the study itself: Three CD4 naive, three CD4 memory, two CD8 naive and one CD8 memory plate were used per donor.

Some clones are missing from TCRdb's copy, which holds only in-frame ones; the method was immunoSEQ multiplex PCR. The sample comprises approximately 2,300,000 clones, around 90% of which are singletons, and approximately 0.4% rests with the top ten. Regarding the study as a whole: A generally larger estimated richness was seen in naive subsets than in memory subsets. Only a few donors were included, so the genetic and exposure-history diversity represented was limited.

This CDR3 spans 16 amino acids. Trimming removed 4 bases at V and 2 bases at J, with 16 bases between. Germline V gene data show CDR1 as SGHRS and CDR2 as YFSETQ. Details on this clone: Its antigen remains unidentified.

The clonotype was recovered from a man younger than 35 in good health. Some clones in this sample may be carry-over from other donors' samples. This sequence joins TRBV5-1 and TRBJ1-3; D perhaps matches TRBD1 (5 bases). Sequencing was done on a sample of naive CD4+ T cells from PBMCs. Described subset: CD45RA+ positively selected. This chain's CDR3 is CASSRTSSLPGNTIYF. CDR3 DNA sequence: TGCGCCAGCAGCAGGACATCCTCTCTGCCTGGAAACACCATATATTTT.